These 15 T cell receptor beta chains came from one sample sequenced in a study of shared clonotypes between healthy human individuals. This table comes from immunoSEQ multiplex PCR, and its TCRdb copy is limited to in-frame clones, with some not included. Altogether about 1.1 million clones are present, 75% to 80% being singletons, with the ten largest covering 0.6% to 0.7%. The sample consisted of memory CD4+ T cells from PBMCs. Documented subset: CD45RA-negative fraction. These receptors came from a man aged 18 to 35 in good health. Some clones in this sample may be carry-over from other donors' samples.

The chain is built from TRBV5-1 and TRBJ1-4; D might be TRBD1 (5 bases). The CDR3 consists of 14 residues. Germline CDR1 is SGHRS and CDR2 is YFSETQ. V shed 0 bases and J shed 6 bases, with 9 bases lying between them. As DNA, the CDR3 is TGCGCCAGCAGCTTGGGGGGCGCCGATGAAAAACTGTTTTTT. It codes for CASSLGGADEKLFF.

V usage is TRBV28 and J usage is TRBJ1-1; 8 bases map to TRBD1. Germline V gene sequence: CDR1 MDHEN, CDR2 SYDVKM. Trimming at V came to 6 bases and at J to 10 bases, leaving 7 bases not matched to a gene. The CDR3 has 12 amino acids. In DNA, the CDR3 is TGTGCCAGCAGGCATCAGGGGGCGCGAGCTTTCTTT. Protein product: CASRHQGARAFF.

The chain links TRBV11-2 to TRBJ2-3; D might be TRBD2 (5 bases). Germline V lookup: CDR1 SGHAT, CDR2 FQNNGV. V was trimmed by 0 bases and J by 9 bases, leaving 10 bases between them. CDR3 length equals 13 residues. The CDR3 DNA follows: TGTGCCAGCAGCTTAGAGCGGGCCTTAACGCAGTATTTT. This translates into CASSLERALTQYF.

This clone was recorded once. The chain couples TRBV4-1 to TRBJ2-5; D gene ambiguous. Germline-derived CDR1 and CDR2 are MGHRA and YSYEKL. V lost 1 base and J lost 5, with 11 bases in between. This CDR3 has 14 residues. CDR3: CASSQVRSTETQYF. The CDR3 DNA follows: TGCGCCAGCAGCCAAGTCCGAAGCACCGAGACCCAGTACTTC.

The chain carries TRBV7-9 and TRBJ2-1, with D unclear. V lost 8 bases and J 0 bases, leaving 11 bases between the germline ends. Germline V gene lookup returns CDR1 SEHNR and CDR2 FQNEAQ (reference sequence). The CDR3 runs 14 residues. The CDR3 nucleotides are TGTGCCAGCGGCGCGCGTAGCTCCTACAATGAGCAGTTCTTC. Translated, it gives CASGARSSYNEQFF.

The chain has TRBV29-1 and TRBJ2-5; tentatively, D is TRBD1 (5 bases). V was pared by 1 base and J by 2 bases, with 11 bases between. This CDR3 has 14 amino acids. The V gene's germline CDR1 is SQVTM and CDR2 ANQGSEA. CDR3 DNA: TGCAGCGTTGAAGCAGGGTTAGGACAAGAGACCCAGTACTTC. Translated, it gives CSVEAGLGQETQYF. Variable domain in full (rest from reference TRBV29-1 and TRBJ2-5): SAVISQKPSRDICQRGTSLTIQCQVDSQVTMMFWYRQQPGQSLTLIATANQGSEATYESGFVIDKFPISRPNLTFSTLTVSNMSPEDSSIYLCSVEAGLGQETQYFGPGTRLLVL.

CDR3 nucleotides: TGTGCCAGCAGCCAACCTGGGACAGGGAAAAACATTCAGTACTTC. This sequence encodes CASSQPGTGKNIQYF. This chain uses TRBV14 with TRBJ2-4; 9 bases are a match to TRBD1. Trimming cost V 2 bases and J 4 bases; bases outside gene matches: 3. The CDR3 extends over 15 amino acids. From germline, CDR1 is SGHDN and CDR2 FVKESK.

V and J are TRBV11-2 and TRBJ2-3, with unresolved D. Germline loops: CDR1 SGHAT, CDR2 FQNNGV. The CDR3 has 17 residues. V was cut by 5 bases and J by 1 base, with 19 bases left in between. Written as DNA, the CDR3 is TGTGCCAGCAGCCCCCGTGTTCGGACCGTCCGCACAGATACGCAGTATTTT. As protein: CASSPRVRTVRTDTQYF.

This clone was picked up a small number of times. This rearrangement joins TRBV9 to TRBJ2-3, with D unresolved. Germline CDR1 SGDLS, CDR2 YYNGEE. The CDR3 is made up of 15 amino acids. Trimming took 2 bases from V and 3 from J, leaving 13 bases between them. The CDR3 sequence: CASSVNPGGTDTQYF. CDR3 bases: TGTGCCAGCAGCGTTAACCCCGGTGGGACAGATACGCAGTATTTT.

The rearrangement links TRBV7-3 to TRBJ1-1, with TRBD1 identical over 8 bases. CDR3 length: 17 amino acids. Germline assignment: CDR1 SGHTA and CDR2 FQGTGA. The junction had 10 bases not matched to a gene; V was cut back by 0 bases and J by 4 bases. The DNA for the CDR3 is TGTGCCAGCAGCTTAACGGGCCCAGGGGGCGCAGGCACTGAAGCTTTCTTT. Translated: CASSLTGPGGAGTEAFF. The full variable domain, in which reference TRBV7-3 and TRBJ1-1 provide the parts outside the CDR3, is GAGVSQTPSNKVTEKGKYVELRCDPISGHTALYWYRQSLGQGPEFLIYFQGTGAADDSGLPNDRFFAVRPEGSVSTLKIQRTERGDSAVYLCASSLTGPGGAGTEAFFGQGTRLTVV.

The V and J genes are TRBV11-1 and TRBJ2-2; tentatively, D is TRBD2 (6 bases). The germline CDR1 and CDR2 sequences are SGHAT and FQDESV (reference sequence). V lost 7 bases and J lost 0, with 12 bases in between. This CDR3 is 15 amino acids long. CDR3 in DNA: TGTGCCAGCACCCCCGGGAGCGCGAACACCGGGGAGCTGTTTTTT. Its translation: CASTPGSANTGELFF.

The chain has TRBV4-1 and TRBJ2-5; maybe TRBD1 (6 bases). Germline lookup yields CDR1 MGHRA and CDR2 YSYEKL. The CDR3 is 13 amino acids. Trimming took off 6 bases at V and 4 bases at J, with 12 bases between the two ends. This CDR3 is CASSSGTLETQYF. The CDR3 nucleotides are TGCGCCAGCAGTTCCGGGACACTAGAGACCCAGTACTTC.

This clone was counted between two and nine times. The chain links TRBV7-9 to TRBJ1-1; weak D call: TRBD1 (6 bases). Germline CDR1 and CDR2: SEHNR and FQNEAQ (reference sequence). This CDR3 region has 12 residues. The V and J ends lost 5 bases and 7 bases respectively, with 11 bases between them. The CDR3 sequence is CASSLQGIEAFF. CDR3 in DNA: TGTGCCAGCAGCCTACAGGGAATTGAAGCTTTCTTT.

This clone occurred many times. V usage is TRBV28 and J usage is TRBJ1-1; D unresolved. V gave up 3 bases and J gave up 10 bases, with 18 bases separating them. CDR3 size: 14 residues. CDR1 and CDR2 (germline): MDHEN, SYDVKM. CDR3 in amino acids: CASSFHGEEYGAFF. As DNA, the CDR3 is TGTGCCAGCAGTTTTCACGGGGAGGAGTATGGAGCTTTCTTT.

CDR3: CASSPGQAAAGNEQFF. The CDR3 bases are TGCGCCAGCAGCCCGGGACAGGCGGCGGCGGGGAATGAGCAGTTCTTC. The chain employs TRBV5-1 and TRBJ2-1; TRBD1 matches 8 bases. This CDR3 contains 16 residues. CDR1 is SGHRS and CDR2 is YFSETQ in the germline V gene. J gave up 7 bases and V 4 bases, and 13 bases lay outside the gene matches.